The 6 T cell receptor beta chains in this list originate from one sample, sequenced in a study of beta chain features in type 1 diabetes. Broader study findings: Within each of all four CD4+ subsets, Type 1 diabetes patients had TCRB CDR3s that were moderately but significantly shorter.

The study reverse transcribed the entire isolated RNA, so it sequenced expressed TCRB transcripts. Produced via immunoSEQ multiplex PCR; TCRdb's table is partial and in-frame only. The sample yields about 340,000 clones, around 9.3% seen once. No antigens are known for them. The sample comprised central memory CD4+ T cells from blood. These receptors came from a man younger than 45 with type 1 diabetes.

This clone has just a few counts. V usage is TRBV9 and J usage is TRBJ1-1; the match to TRBD1 covers 8 bases. Germline CDR1 and CDR2: SGDLS and YYNGEE. The CDR3 extends over 15 amino acids. Trimming took 3 bases from V and 0 from J; bases not matched to a gene: 4. CDR3 bases: TGTGCCAGCAGCGCCCGACAGGGGTTGAACACTGAAGCTTTCTTT. Protein: CASSARQGLNTEAFF.

DNA for the CDR3: TGTGCCAGCAGCTTGGGCGGGACAGGGGACCTCTCCGGAAACACCATATATTTT. Protein product: CASSLGGTGDLSGNTIYF. This sequence joins TRBV5-4 and TRBJ1-3; 10 bases agree with TRBD1. The ends lost 0 bases at V and 4 bases at J; junction bases unmatched: 10. The germline CDR1 and CDR2 sequences are SGHNT and YYREEE (reference sequence). This CDR3 is 18 amino acids long.

The rearrangement joins TRBV5-1 to TRBJ1-2, with D unresolved. Germline V gene sequence: CDR1 SGHRS, CDR2 YFSETQ. V was pared by 3 bases and J by 4 bases, with 13 bases between. The CDR3 totals 14 residues. CDR3 nucleotide sequence: TGCGCCAGCAGCTCGTCCGAGGGTGGCTATGGCTACACCTTC. Translating it yields CASSSSEGGYGYTF. The whole variable domain, remainder taken from reference TRBV5-1 and TRBJ1-2, is KAGVTQTPRYLIKTRGQQVTLSCSPISGHRSVSWYQQTPGQGLQFLFEYFSETQRNKGNFPGRFSGRQFSNSRSEMNVSTLELGDSALYLCASSSSEGGYGYTFGSGTRLTVV.

The chain links TRBV5-4 to TRBJ2-5, with 8 bases lining up with TRBD2. Germline loops: CDR1 SGHNT, CDR2 YYREEE (reference sequence). With 6 bases clipped from V and 7 bases from J, the junction kept 17 bases outside the gene matches. The CDR3 spans 16 residues. In nucleotides, the CDR3 is TGTGCCAGCACCGAAGATAGACTAGCGTCCCCCAGGACCCAGTACTTC. Translated: CASTEDRLASPRTQYF.

The V gene is TRBV28, the J gene TRBJ2-5; D remains unclear. From germline, CDR1 is MDHEN and CDR2 SYDVKM. Trimming stripped 5 bases from V and 8 bases from J, with 9 bases between. The CDR3 covers 11 residues. The DNA of the CDR3 is TGTGCCAGCAGTCTATACCCTACCCAGTACTTC. Its protein product is CASSLYPTQYF.

This chain uses TRBV9 with TRBJ1-2, with a possible D match to TRBD1 (6 bases). Looked up from germline, CDR1 is SGDLS and CDR2 is YYNGEE. The CDR3 loop spans 13 amino acids. The V gene lost 3 bases and the J gene lost 3 bases, with 9 bases spanning the gap. CDR3 residues: CASSAQGDYGYTF. DNA for the CDR3: TGTGCCAGCAGCGCACAGGGTGACTATGGCTACACCTTC.